Shown below are 27 T cell receptor beta chains from a single sample sequenced in a study of blood T cell repertoires in COVID-19. The method was immunoSEQ multiplex PCR; TCRdb's version includes in-frame clones alone and lacks a portion of them. The sample has under 300,000 clones; around nine tenths are singletons. Sequenced material: PBMCs or T cells enriched from blood (not recorded which). Every receptor here comes from a woman in her forties or fifties who had recovered from COVID-19.

The chain uses TRBV28 and TRBJ1-1; 10 positions match TRBD1. V lost 7 bases to trimming and J lost 8 bases; unmatched junction nucleotides: 10. Germline V gene sequence: CDR1 MDHEN, CDR2 SYDVKM. The CDR3 is made up of 14 amino acids. The CDR3 region is CASNTRDRGTEAFF. CDR3 in DNA: TGTGCCAGCAACACCCGGGACAGGGGTACCGAAGCTTTCTTT.

The chain couples TRBV7-9 to TRBJ2-1; 8 bases align to TRBD2. This CDR3 has 15 amino acids. V dropped 8 bases and J dropped 2; count of bases not matched to a gene: 8. The germline CDR1 and CDR2 sequences are SEHNR and FQNEAQ (reference sequence). CDR3: CASGQPGLAYNEQFF. CDR3 nucleotides: TGTGCCAGCGGTCAACCGGGACTAGCCTACAATGAGCAGTTCTTC.

This clone was seen many times. The gene calls are TRBV7-8 and TRBJ2-1, with D possibly being TRBD2 (6 bases). The CDR3 is 13 residues long. Per germline, CDR1 SGHVS and CDR2 FQNEAQ. The V and J ends lost 4 bases and 9 bases respectively, with 13 bases between them. The CDR3 region has the DNA TGTGCCAGCAGCTCCGCCCGGCGGGGTGAGCAGTTCTTC. Amino acids: CASSSARRGEQFF.

This clone was seen once. V is TRBV5-6 and J is TRBJ1-2; TRBD1 matches at 7 bases. Germline V gene data show CDR1 as SGHDT and CDR2 as YYEEEE. The CDR3 contains 14 residues. The V segment lost 3 bases and the J segment 7 bases; nucleotides outside the gene matches: 9. The CDR3 nucleotides are TGTGCCAGCAGCTCCTCGACAGGGCTCTCTGGCTACACCTTC. Its protein is CASSSSTGLSGYTF.

This clone was detected once. The V and J genes are TRBV6-5 and TRBJ2-6, with a weak D call TRBD2 (6 bases). CDR3 size: 14 residues. Trimming cost V 9 bases and J 2 bases, with 11 bases left between them. The germline V gene encodes CDR1 MNHEY and CDR2 SVGAGI. This CDR3 reads CASTAGPGANVLTF. The CDR3 DNA reads as TGTGCCAGTACTGCGGGGCCTGGGGCCAACGTCCTGACTTTC.

This chain uses TRBV28 with TRBJ2-3; D unresolved. The CDR3 loop spans 12 amino acids. V lost 5 bases and J 3 bases, leaving 6 bases between the germline ends. CDR1 and CDR2 from the germline V gene are MDHEN and SYDVKM. The DNA of the CDR3 is TGTGCCAGCAGTCTCCGTACAGATACGCAGTATTTT. This encodes CASSLRTDTQYF.

The gene calls are TRBV28 and TRBJ1-1; perhaps TRBD1 as D (6 bases). V was pared by 6 bases and J by 5 bases, with 10 bases between. The CDR3 loop spans 12 amino acids. Germline values: CDR1 MDHEN, CDR2 SYDVKM. CDR3 amino acids: CASRQGQTEAFF. The CDR3 DNA sequence: TGTGCCAGCAGGCAAGGACAGACTGAAGCTTTCTTT.

This sequence joins TRBV27 and TRBJ2-7; TRBD2 aligns across 7 bases. Trimming cost V 6 bases and J 5 bases; bases outside gene matches: 7. CDR3 length: 13 amino acids. The germline V gene encodes CDR1 MNHEY and CDR2 SMNVEV (reference sequence). CDR3: CASSPRRGNEQYF. The CDR3 DNA reads TGTGCCAGCAGCCCCCGGCGGGGGAACGAGCAGTACTTC.

This chain connects TRBV6-2 or TRBV6-3 to TRBJ2-5; TRBD1 matches at 7 bases. CDR3 length: 13 residues. V lost 5 bases, J lost 7 bases, and 7 bases stayed unmatched. CDR1 MNHEY and CDR2 SVGEGT come from the germline V gene. The DNA for the CDR3 is TGTGCCAGCAGTCAACAGGGGTACGGGACCCAGTACTTC. Amino acids: CASSQQGYGTQYF.

The chain links TRBV7-3 to TRBJ2-5, with 13 bases aligning to TRBD2. V trimming: 5 bases; J trimming: 3 bases; junction bases outside the gene matches: 9. The CDR3 runs 17 residues. In germline, CDR1 is SGHTA, CDR2 FQGTGA. The CDR3 bases are TGTGCCAGCAGCCCTGGGACTAGCGGGACAACTAAAGAGACCCAGTACTTC. This sequence encodes CASSPGTSGTTKETQYF.

In this sample, this clone turned up a few times. V and J are TRBV28 and TRBJ1-2; 8 nucleotides match TRBD1. The CDR3 is made up of 13 amino acids. The J segment lost 7 bases and the V segment lost 4 bases, leaving 5 bases of the junction unmatched. The germline CDR1 and CDR2 sequences are MDHEN and SYDVKM. The CDR3 is CASSYQGASGYTF. CDR3 nucleotides: TGTGCCAGCAGTTATCAGGGGGCGAGTGGCTACACCTTC.

The V gene is TRBV11-3, the J gene TRBJ2-1; 14 nucleotides line up with TRBD2. After removal of 6 bases from V and 7 bases from J, the junction contained 5 bases not matched to a gene. The germline V gene has CDR1 SGHNT and CDR2 YENEEA. This CDR3 comprises 15 residues. In nucleotides, the CDR3 is TGTGCCAGCAGGGACGGGACTAGCGGGAGTAATGAGCAGTTCTTC. Its translation is CASRDGTSGSNEQFF.

CDR3: CAISESRVDYNEQFF. CDR3 in DNA: TGTGCCATCAGTGAGTCGAGGGTCGACTACAATGAGCAGTTCTTC. The J gene is TRBJ2-1, the V gene TRBV10-3, with D maybe TRBD2 (5 bases). V was trimmed by 0 bases and J by 3 bases, leaving 9 bases between them. The V gene's germline CDR1 is ENHRY and CDR2 SYGVKD. This CDR3 contains 15 residues.

The rearrangement joins TRBV27 to TRBJ2-1; no reliable D call. CDR1 is MNHEY, CDR2 SMNVEV, per germline (reference sequence). Trimming shortened V by 1 base and J by 4 bases, and 17 bases separated the two germline ends. CDR3 size: 17 residues. The CDR3 nucleotides are TGTGCCAGCAGTTTATGGCCCAGGCGATCCACTTACAATGAGCAGTTCTTC. Protein: CASSLWPRRSTYNEQFF.

The chain recombines TRBV15 with TRBJ2-5; a weak D match, TRBD1 (7 bases). V lost 1 base and J lost 6, with 15 bases in between. CDR3 length: 15 amino acids. Germline V gene sequence: CDR1 LNHNV, CDR2 YYDKDF (reference sequence). CDR3 DNA: TGTGCCACCAGCAGAGTTTTGGCAGGGGGGCAGACCCAGTACTTC. It encodes CATSRVLAGGQTQYF.

This rearrangement joins TRBV28 to TRBJ1-5; possible D gene TRBD1, 6 bases. CDR1 MDHEN and CDR2 SYDVKM come from the germline V gene. Trimming stripped 3 bases from V and 4 bases from J, with 22 bases between. This CDR3 comprises 18 residues. Here the CDR3 reads CASSFVRLDQRGNQPQHF. The CDR3 region has the DNA TGTGCCAGCAGTTTCGTCCGGTTAGACCAGAGGGGGAATCAGCCCCAGCATTTT.

The CDR3 DNA follows: TGTGCCAGCAGCCGACAACAGGGACTAGGGCCAGATACGCAGTATTTT. Its translation is CASSRQQGLGPDTQYF. The chain links TRBV14 to TRBJ2-3; TRBD2 matches 8 bases. The J segment lost 4 bases and the V segment lost 4 bases, leaving 10 bases of the junction unmatched. The CDR3 consists of 16 residues. CDR1 and CDR2 (germline): SGHDN, FVKESK.

The rearrangement uses TRBV6-2 or TRBV6-3 and TRBJ2-3, with 10 bases that match TRBD2. The germline gives CDR1 MNHEY, CDR2 SVGEGT. Unmatched junction bases numbered 11, after V lost 2 bases and J lost 3 bases. This CDR3 has 18 residues. The CDR3 loop reads CASSYPSGSGRRTDTQYF. As DNA, the CDR3 is TGTGCCAGCAGTTACCCCAGCGGTAGCGGGAGGCGTACAGATACGCAGTATTTT.

The CDR3 DNA sequence: TGTGCCAGCAGCTTGGGCGGGTCAGGGACTTCCTACGAGCAGTACTTC. It translates to CASSLGGSGTSYEQYF. This chain joins TRBV5-4 and TRBJ2-7, with D perhaps TRBD2 (6 bases). V lost 0 bases and J 1 base, leaving 14 bases between the germline ends. Germline CDR1 and CDR2: SGHNT and YYREEE (reference sequence). The CDR3 totals 16 residues.

The V and J genes are TRBV21-1 and TRBJ1-5; the listed D gene, TRBD1, was not tested against the DNA. TRBV21-1 is described as a pseudogene. This CDR3 comprises 14 residues. CDR3 region: CASRPGQGNQPQHF. CDR3 nucleotide sequence: TGTGCCAGCCGGCCGGGACAGGGGAATCAGCCCCAGCATTTT.

The DNA of the CDR3 is TGTGCCAGTAGTCAGGGGAAACAAAGGGCGCCAGATACGCAGTATTTT. Protein: CASSQGKQRAPDTQYF. The rearrangement joins TRBV19 to TRBJ2-3; TRBD1 might be the D (6 bases). V gave up 5 bases and J gave up 4 bases, with 19 bases separating them. CDR3 size: 16 residues. Germline V gives CDR1 LNHDA, CDR2 SQIVND (reference sequence).

Regarding this clone: One end of the junction varies from germline; a read error may be responsible. This rearrangement joins TRBV12-3 or TRBV12-4 to TRBJ2-7; 7 bases agree with TRBD2. The CDR3 spans 11 residues. CDR3 nucleotides: TGTGCCAGCAGTTCTAGACTAGCCCCGAGTTTC. This sequence encodes CASSSRLAPSF.

V usage is TRBV7-3 and J usage is TRBJ2-3; 8 bases map to TRBD2. V shed 4 bases, J shed 0 bases, and the junction held 3 bases outside the gene matches. The CDR3 spans 15 residues. Germline V lookup: CDR1 SGHTA, CDR2 FQGTGA. CDR3 residues: CASSSVAGSTDTQYF. The CDR3 DNA is TGTGCCAGCAGCTCAGTAGCGGGAAGCACAGATACGCAGTATTTT.

The rearrangement joins TRBV5-1 to TRBJ2-1; D possibly corresponds to TRBD2 (5 bases). Germline CDR1 reads SGHRS; CDR2 reads YFSETQ. V was cut by 6 bases and J by 4 bases, with 14 bases left in between. The CDR3 is 14 amino acids. The CDR3 DNA sequence: TGCGCCAGCACCCCCCCCGGGGTTTACAATGAGCAGTTCTTC. This gives the protein CASTPPGVYNEQFF. Drawing the rest from reference TRBV5-1 and TRBJ2-1, the complete variable domain is KAGVTQTPRYLIKTRGQQVTLSCSPISGHRSVSWYQQTPGQGLQFLFEYFSETQRNKGNFPGRFSGRQFSNSRSEMNVSTLELGDSALYLCASTPPGVYNEQFFGPGTRLTVL.

The chain recombines TRBV24-1 with TRBJ2-6; TRBD1 matches 9 bases. J gave up 1 base and V 5 bases, and 8 bases lay outside the gene matches. The CDR3 contains 18 residues. Germline loops: CDR1 KGHDR, CDR2 SFDVKD. Written as DNA, the CDR3 is TGTGCCACCAGTGCTGAAACCGGGACAGGGTCTGGGGCCAACGTCCTGACTTTC. Translating it yields CATSAETGTGSGANVLTF.

This clone was seen just once. The chain has TRBV21-1 and TRBJ1-2; the DNA was not compared with TRBD1, the D call given in the table. TRBV21-1 is tagged as a pseudogene. The CDR3 has 20 amino acids. CDR3 sequence: CASSKGIHPDRVGKNYGYTF. CDR3 coding DNA: TGTGCCAGCAGCAAAGGTATCCATCCGGACAGGGTAGGGAAAAACTATGGCTACACCTTC.

The V call is TRBV5-5, the J call TRBJ2-3, with D maybe TRBD2 (7 bases). The CDR3 runs 17 residues. Trimming removed 1 base from V and 2 bases from J, with 17 bases in between. The germline CDR1 and CDR2 sequences are SGHKS and YYEKEE (reference sequence). The CDR3 protein is CASSLSWLGGVTDTQYF. The CDR3 nucleotides are TGTGCCAGCAGCTTGTCTTGGCTAGGGGGGGTCACAGATACGCAGTATTTT.